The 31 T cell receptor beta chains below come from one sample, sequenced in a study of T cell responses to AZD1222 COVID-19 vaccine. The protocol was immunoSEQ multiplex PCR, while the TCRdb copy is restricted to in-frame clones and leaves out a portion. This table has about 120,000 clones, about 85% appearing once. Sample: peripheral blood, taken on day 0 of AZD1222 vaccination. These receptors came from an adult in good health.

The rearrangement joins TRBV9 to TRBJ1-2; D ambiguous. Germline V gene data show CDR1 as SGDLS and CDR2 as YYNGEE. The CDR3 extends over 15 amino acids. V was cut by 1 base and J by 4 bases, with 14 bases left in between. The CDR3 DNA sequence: TGTGCCAGCAGCGTAACGTCAGACCCTACCTATGGCTACACCTTC. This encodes CASSVTSDPTYGYTF.

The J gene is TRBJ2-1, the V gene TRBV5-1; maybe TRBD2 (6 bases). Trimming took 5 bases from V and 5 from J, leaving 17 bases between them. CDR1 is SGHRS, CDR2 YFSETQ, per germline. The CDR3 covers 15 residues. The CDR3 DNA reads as TGCGCCAGCAGTCCGACGGGGGAGCGGAACAATGAGCAGTTCTTC. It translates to CASSPTGERNNEQFF. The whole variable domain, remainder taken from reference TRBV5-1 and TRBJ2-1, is KAGVTQTPRYLIKTRGQQVTLSCSPISGHRSVSWYQQTPGQGLQFLFEYFSETQRNKGNFPGRFSGRQFSNSRSEMNVSTLELGDSALYLCASSPTGERNNEQFFGPGTRLTVL.

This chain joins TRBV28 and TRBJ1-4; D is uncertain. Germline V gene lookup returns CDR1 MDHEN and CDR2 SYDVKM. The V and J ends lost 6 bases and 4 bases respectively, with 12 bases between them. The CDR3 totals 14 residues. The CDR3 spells CASSLSGGNEKLFF. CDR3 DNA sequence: TGTGCCAGCAGCTTAAGCGGAGGTAATGAAAAACTGTTTTTT.

The CDR3 spells CSVEGRQGVYNEQFF. The CDR3 nucleotides read TGCAGCGTTGAGGGGAGGCAGGGAGTTTACAATGAGCAGTTCTTC. V usage is TRBV29-1 and J usage is TRBJ2-1, with D possibly matching TRBD2 (6 bases). The CDR3 contains 15 residues. Germline V gene data show CDR1 as SQVTM and CDR2 as ANQGSEA. V was pared by 3 bases and J by 4 bases, with 16 bases between.

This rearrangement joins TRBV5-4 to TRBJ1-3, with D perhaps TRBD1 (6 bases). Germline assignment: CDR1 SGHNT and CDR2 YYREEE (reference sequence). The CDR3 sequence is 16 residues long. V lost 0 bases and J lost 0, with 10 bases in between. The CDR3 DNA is TGTGCCAGCAGCTTGGAGCAGGGGCGCTCTGGAAACACCATATATTTT. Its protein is CASSLEQGRSGNTIYF. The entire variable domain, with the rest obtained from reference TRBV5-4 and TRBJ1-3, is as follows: ETGVTQSPTHLIKTRGQQVTLRCSSQSGHNTVSWYQQALGQGPQFIFQYYREEENGRGNFPPRFSGLQFPNYSSELNVNALELDDSALYLCASSLEQGRSGNTIYFGEGSWLTVV.

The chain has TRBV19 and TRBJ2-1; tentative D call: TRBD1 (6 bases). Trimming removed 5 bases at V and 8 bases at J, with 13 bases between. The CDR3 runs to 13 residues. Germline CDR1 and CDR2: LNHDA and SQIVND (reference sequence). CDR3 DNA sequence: TGTGCCAGTAGTGGGCCCCAGGGGTATGAGCAGTTCTTC. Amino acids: CASSGPQGYEQFF.

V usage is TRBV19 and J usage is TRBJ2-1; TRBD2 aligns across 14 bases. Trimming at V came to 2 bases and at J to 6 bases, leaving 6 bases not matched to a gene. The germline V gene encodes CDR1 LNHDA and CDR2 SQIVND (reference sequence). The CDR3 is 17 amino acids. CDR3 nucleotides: TGTGCCAGTAGTATACCGGGACTAGCGGGAGCTCTCAATGAGCAGTTCTTC. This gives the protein CASSIPGLAGALNEQFF. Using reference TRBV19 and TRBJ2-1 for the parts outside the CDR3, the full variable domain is DGGITQSPKYLFRKEGQNVTLSCEQNLNHDAMYWYRQDPGQGLRLIYYSQIVNDFQKGDIAEGYSVSREKKESFPLTVTSAQKNPTAFYLCASSIPGLAGALNEQFFGPGTRLTVL.

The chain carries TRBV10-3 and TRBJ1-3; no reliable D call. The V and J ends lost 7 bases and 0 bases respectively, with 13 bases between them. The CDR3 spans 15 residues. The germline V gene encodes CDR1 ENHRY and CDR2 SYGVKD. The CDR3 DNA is TGTGCCATCACCGCGACTCTTGCCTCTGGAAACACCATATATTTT. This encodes CAITATLASGNTIYF.

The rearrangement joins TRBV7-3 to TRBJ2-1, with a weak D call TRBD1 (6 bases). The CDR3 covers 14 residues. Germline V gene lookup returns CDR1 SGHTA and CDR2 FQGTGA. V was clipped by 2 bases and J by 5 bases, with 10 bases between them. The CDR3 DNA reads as TGTGCCAGCAGCTTACTACAGGGCGACAATGAGCAGTTCTTC. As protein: CASSLLQGDNEQFF.

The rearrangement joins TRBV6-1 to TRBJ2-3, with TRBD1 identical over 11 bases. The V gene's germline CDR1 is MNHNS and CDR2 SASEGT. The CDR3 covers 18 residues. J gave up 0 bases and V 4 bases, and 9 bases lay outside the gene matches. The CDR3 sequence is CASSVRTGGASSTDTQYF. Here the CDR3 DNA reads TGTGCCAGCAGTGTTAGGACAGGGGGCGCCTCTAGCACAGATACGCAGTATTTT.

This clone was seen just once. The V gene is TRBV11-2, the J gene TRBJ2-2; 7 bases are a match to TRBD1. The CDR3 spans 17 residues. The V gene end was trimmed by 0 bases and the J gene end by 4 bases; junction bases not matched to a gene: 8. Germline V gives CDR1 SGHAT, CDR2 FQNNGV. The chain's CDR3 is CASSLETRGLRTGELFF. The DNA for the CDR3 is TGTGCCAGCAGCTTAGAAACGAGGGGGCTGCGCACCGGGGAGCTGTTTTTT.

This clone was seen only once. The CDR3 DNA reads TGTGCCAGCAGTTTAATTAGGACAGGTCGGACGGGCAATCAGCCCCAGCATTTT. Its translation: CASSLIRTGRTGNQPQHF. V and J are TRBV28 and TRBJ1-5; TRBD1 aligns across 7 bases. Germline V gives CDR1 MDHEN, CDR2 SYDVKM. The CDR3 runs 18 residues. V gave up 2 bases and J gave up 2 bases; unmatched junction bases: 12.

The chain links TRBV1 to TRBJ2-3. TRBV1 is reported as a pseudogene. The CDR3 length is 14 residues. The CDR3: CTSSPRRTTDTQYF. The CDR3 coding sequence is TGCACCAGCAGCCCCCGCAGGACGACAGATACGCAGTATTTT.

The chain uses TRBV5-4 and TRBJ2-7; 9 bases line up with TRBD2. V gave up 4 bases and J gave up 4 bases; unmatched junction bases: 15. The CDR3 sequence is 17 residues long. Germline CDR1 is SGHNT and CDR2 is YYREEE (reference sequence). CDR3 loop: CASSPPGGGGRGYEQYF. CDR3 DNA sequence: TGTGCCAGCAGCCCACCTGGGGGGGGCGGGAGGGGTTACGAGCAGTACTTC.

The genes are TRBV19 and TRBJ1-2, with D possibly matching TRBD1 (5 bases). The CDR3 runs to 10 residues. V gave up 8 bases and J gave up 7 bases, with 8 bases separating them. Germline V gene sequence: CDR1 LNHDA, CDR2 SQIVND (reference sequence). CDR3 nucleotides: TGTGCCAGTGGGGCACTTGGCTACACCTTC. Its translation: CASGALGYTF. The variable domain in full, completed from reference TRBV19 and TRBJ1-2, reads DGGITQSPKYLFRKEGQNVTLSCEQNLNHDAMYWYRQDPGQGLRLIYYSQIVNDFQKGDIAEGYSVSREKKESFPLTVTSAQKNPTAFYLCASGALGYTFGSGTRLTVV.

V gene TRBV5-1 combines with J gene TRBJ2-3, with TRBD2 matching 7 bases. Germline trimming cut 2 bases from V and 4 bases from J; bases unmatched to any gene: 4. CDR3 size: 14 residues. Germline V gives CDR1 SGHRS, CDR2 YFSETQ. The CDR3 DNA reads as TGCGCCAGCAGCTTAGGCGGGAGTTCAGATACGCAGTATTTT. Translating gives CASSLGGSSDTQYF.

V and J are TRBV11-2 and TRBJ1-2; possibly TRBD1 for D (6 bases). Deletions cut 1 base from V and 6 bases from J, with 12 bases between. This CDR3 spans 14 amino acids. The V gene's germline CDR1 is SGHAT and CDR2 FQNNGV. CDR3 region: CASSLVRGSNGYTF. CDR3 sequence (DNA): TGTGCCAGCAGCTTAGTCAGGGGATCGAATGGCTACACCTTC.

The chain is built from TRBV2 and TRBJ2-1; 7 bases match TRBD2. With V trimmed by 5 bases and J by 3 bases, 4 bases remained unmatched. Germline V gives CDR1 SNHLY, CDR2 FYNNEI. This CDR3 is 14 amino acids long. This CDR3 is CASSRAGDYNEQFF. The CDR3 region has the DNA TGTGCCAGCAGTCGGGCGGGGGACTACAATGAGCAGTTCTTC.

The CDR3 nucleotides read TGTGCCAGCAGCTCCCCAACTAGCGGGAGGTACGAGCAGTACTTC. Encoded protein: CASSSPTSGRYEQYF. This chain uses TRBV28 with TRBJ2-7, with 12 bases lining up with TRBD2. Trimming removed 6 bases from V and 4 bases from J; junction bases left unmatched: 7. Germline values: CDR1 MDHEN, CDR2 SYDVKM. This CDR3 has 15 residues.

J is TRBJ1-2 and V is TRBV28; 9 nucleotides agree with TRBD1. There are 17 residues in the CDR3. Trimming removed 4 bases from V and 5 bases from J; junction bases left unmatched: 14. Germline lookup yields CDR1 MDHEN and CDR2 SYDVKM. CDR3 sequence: CASSWPGQGGGFYGYTF. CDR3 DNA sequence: TGTGCCAGCAGTTGGCCGGGACAGGGAGGGGGTTTTTATGGCTACACCTTC.

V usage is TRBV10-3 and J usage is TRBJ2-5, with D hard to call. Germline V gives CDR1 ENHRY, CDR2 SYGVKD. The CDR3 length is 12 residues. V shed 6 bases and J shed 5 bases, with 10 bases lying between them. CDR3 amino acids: CAISQTGETQYF. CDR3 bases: TGTGCCATCAGCCAGACCGGGGAGACCCAGTACTTC.

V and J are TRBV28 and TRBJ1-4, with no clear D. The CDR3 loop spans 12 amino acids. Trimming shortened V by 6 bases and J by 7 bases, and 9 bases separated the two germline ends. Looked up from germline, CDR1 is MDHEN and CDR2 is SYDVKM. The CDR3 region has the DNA TGTGCCAGCAGCCCGAGTTCTGAAAAACTGTTTTTT. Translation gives CASSPSSEKLFF.

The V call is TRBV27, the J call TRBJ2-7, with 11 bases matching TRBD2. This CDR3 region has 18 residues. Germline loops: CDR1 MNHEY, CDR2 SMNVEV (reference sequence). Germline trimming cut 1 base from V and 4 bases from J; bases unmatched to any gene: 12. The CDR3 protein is CASSLWPWVAGGPYEQYF. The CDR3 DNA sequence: TGTGCCAGCAGTTTATGGCCCTGGGTAGCGGGAGGGCCTTACGAGCAGTACTTC.

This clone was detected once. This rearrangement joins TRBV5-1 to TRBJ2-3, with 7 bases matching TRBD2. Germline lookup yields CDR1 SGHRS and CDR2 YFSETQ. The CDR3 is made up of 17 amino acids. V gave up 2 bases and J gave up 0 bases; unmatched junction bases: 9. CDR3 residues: CASSFQLATSSTDTQYF. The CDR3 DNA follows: TGCGCCAGCAGCTTCCAACTAGCGACCTCTAGCACAGATACGCAGTATTTT.

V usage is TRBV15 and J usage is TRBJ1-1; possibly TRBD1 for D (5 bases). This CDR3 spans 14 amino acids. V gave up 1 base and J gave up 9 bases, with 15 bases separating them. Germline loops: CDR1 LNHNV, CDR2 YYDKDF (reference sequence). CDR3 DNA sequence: TGTGCCACCAGCAGAGGGGGAGACAGCGTAAAAGCTTTCTTT. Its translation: CATSRGGDSVKAFF.

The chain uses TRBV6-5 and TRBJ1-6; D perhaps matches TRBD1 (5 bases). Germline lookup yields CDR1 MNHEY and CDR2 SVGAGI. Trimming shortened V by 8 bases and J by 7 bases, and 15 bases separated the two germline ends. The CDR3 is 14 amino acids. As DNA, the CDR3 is TGTGCCAGCGCCTTTGGGGCCTCGAATTCACCCCTCCACTTT. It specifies CASAFGASNSPLHF.

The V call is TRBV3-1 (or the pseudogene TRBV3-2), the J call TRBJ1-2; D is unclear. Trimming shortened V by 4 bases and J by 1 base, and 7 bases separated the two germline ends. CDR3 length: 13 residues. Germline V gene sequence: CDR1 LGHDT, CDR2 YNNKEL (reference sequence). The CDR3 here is CASSPPVNYGYTF. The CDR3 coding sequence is TGTGCCAGCAGCCCGCCGGTTAACTATGGCTACACCTTC.

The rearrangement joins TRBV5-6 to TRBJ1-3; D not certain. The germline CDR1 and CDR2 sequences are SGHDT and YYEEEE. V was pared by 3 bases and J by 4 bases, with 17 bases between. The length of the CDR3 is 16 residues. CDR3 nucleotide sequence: TGTGCCAGCAGCTGGCAGGTGGAAGAAGGGGGAAACACCATATATTTT. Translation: CASSWQVEEGGNTIYF. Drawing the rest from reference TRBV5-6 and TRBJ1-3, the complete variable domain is DAGVTQSPTHLIKTRGQQVTLRCSPKSGHDTVSWYQQALGQGPQFIFQYYEEEERQRGNFPDRFSGHQFPNYSSELNVNALLLGDSALYLCASSWQVEEGGNTIYFGEGSWLTVV.

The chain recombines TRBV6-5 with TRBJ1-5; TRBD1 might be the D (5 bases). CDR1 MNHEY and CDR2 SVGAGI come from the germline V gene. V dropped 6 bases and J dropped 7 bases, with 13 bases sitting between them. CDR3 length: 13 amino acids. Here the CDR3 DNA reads TGTGCCAGCAGCCGGGGGAACCGGCAGCCCCAGCATTTT. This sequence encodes CASSRGNRQPQHF.

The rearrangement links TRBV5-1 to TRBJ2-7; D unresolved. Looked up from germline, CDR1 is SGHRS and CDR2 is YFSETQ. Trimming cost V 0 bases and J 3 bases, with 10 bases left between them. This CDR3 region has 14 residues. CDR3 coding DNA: TGCGCCAGCAGCTTGGAGGGCAGTTTCTACGAGCAGTACTTC. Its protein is CASSLEGSFYEQYF.

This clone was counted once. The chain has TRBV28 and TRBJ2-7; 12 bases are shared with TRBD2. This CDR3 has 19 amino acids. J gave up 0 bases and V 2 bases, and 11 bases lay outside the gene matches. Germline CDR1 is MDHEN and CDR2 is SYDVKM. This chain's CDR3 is CASSLTITLTSGSSYEQYF. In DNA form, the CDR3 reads TGTGCCAGCAGTTTAACCATCACTTTGACTAGCGGGAGCTCCTACGAGCAGTACTTC.